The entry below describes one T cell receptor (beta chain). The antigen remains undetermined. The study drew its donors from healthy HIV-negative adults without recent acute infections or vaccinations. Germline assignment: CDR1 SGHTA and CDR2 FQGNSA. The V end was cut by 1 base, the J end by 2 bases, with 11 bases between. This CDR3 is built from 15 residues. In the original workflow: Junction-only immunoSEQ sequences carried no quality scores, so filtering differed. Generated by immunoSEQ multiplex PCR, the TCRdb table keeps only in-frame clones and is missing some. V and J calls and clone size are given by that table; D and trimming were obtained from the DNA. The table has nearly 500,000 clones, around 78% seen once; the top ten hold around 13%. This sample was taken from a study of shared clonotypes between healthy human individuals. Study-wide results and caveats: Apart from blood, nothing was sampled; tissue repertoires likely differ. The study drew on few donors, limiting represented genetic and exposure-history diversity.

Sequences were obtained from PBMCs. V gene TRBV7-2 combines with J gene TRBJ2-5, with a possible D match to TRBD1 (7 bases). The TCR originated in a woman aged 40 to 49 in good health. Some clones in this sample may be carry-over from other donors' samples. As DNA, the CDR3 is TGTGCCAGCAGCTTAGTCGCGGGACAGCAAGAGACCCAGTACTTC. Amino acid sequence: CASSLVAGQQETQYF.